The 30 T cell receptor beta chains presented below share a single source sample, sequenced in a study of cytomegalovirus exposure and HLA in healthy donors. PCR employed 60 Vbeta and 13 Jbeta primers. The repertoire was sequenced with immunoSEQ multiplex PCR; TCRdb's copy has only in-frame clones and lacks some. The sample lists some 150,000 clones, roughly 80% occurring once. Sample: PBMCs. The receptors shown here come from a human donor in good health.

The V and J genes are TRBV23-1 and TRBJ2-3, with 10 nucleotides matching TRBD1. TRBV23-1 is noted as an ORF with a role that remains uncertain. This CDR3 contains 17 residues. V gave up 3 bases and J gave up 3 bases; unmatched junction bases: 9. This CDR3 is CASSHSGTGDRTDTQYF. The CDR3, as DNA: TGCGCCAGCAGTCATTCCGGGACAGGGGACCGGACAGATACGCAGTATTTT.

The V and J genes are TRBV27 and TRBJ2-1; 8 nucleotides match TRBD2. The V gene end was trimmed by 5 bases and the J gene end by 4 bases; junction bases not matched to a gene: 4. The CDR3 is made up of 14 amino acids. The germline V gene has CDR1 MNHEY and CDR2 SMNVEV (reference sequence). The CDR3 DNA sequence: TGTGCCAGCAGTGCGGCGGGGGGATACAATGAGCAGTTCTTC. This gives the protein CASSAAGGYNEQFF.

The chain links TRBV19 to TRBJ2-6; D not certain. CDR1 and CDR2 (germline): LNHDA, SQIVND (reference sequence). The CDR3 runs to 21 residues. V was cut by 3 bases and J by 0 bases, with 24 bases left in between. CDR3 residues: CASSIFDTSGRILSGANVLTF. CDR3 nucleotide sequence: TGTGCCAGTAGTATTTTCGATACTTCAGGCAGGATCCTCTCTGGGGCCAACGTCCTGACTTTC.

V and J are TRBV27 and TRBJ2-1; TRBD2 matches 9 bases. Germline CDR1 and CDR2: MNHEY and SMNVEV (reference sequence). This CDR3 has 15 amino acids. Trimming took 4 bases from V and 5 from J; bases not matched to a gene: 6. In nucleotides, the CDR3 is TGTGCCAGCAGTTGGCCAGGACTAGCGAACAATGAGCAGTTCTTC. Amino acid sequence: CASSWPGLANNEQFF.

The chain couples TRBV19 to TRBJ2-1, with a weak D call TRBD1 (6 bases). Germline values: CDR1 LNHDA, CDR2 SQIVND (reference sequence). With 6 bases removed from V and 0 bases from J, the gap between germline ends came to 18 bases. This CDR3 is built from 17 residues. DNA for the CDR3: TGTGCCAGTAGCAGGGGTACGGGACACAGCTCCTACAATGAGCAGTTCTTC. Residues: CASSRGTGHSSYNEQFF.

The chain is built from TRBV28 and TRBJ1-5; weak D call: TRBD1 (6 bases). The V gene lost 5 bases and the J gene lost 4 bases, with 12 bases spanning the gap. The CDR3 loop spans 14 amino acids. From germline, CDR1 is MDHEN and CDR2 SYDVKM. In DNA form, the CDR3 reads TGTGCCAGCAGTCTGGACAGTTGGAATCAGCCCCAGCATTTT. Its protein is CASSLDSWNQPQHF.

This chain links TRBV7-9 with TRBJ1-2, with TRBD1 matching over 7 bases. V was pared by 3 bases and J by 7 bases, with 11 bases of the junction left unmatched. From germline, CDR1 is SEHNR and CDR2 FQNEAQ (reference sequence). CDR3 length: 15 amino acids. CDR3 DNA sequence: TGTGCCAGCAGCTTCGCCCCAATGACAGGGACTGGCTACACCTTC. Amino acid sequence: CASSFAPMTGTGYTF.

This chain connects TRBV10-1 to TRBJ1-1; weak D call: TRBD1 (5 bases). V was cut by 6 bases and J by 4 bases, with 12 bases left in between. This CDR3 is built from 13 residues. Germline V CDR1 and CDR2: WNHNN, SYGVQD (reference sequence). The CDR3 region is CASRLQGGTEAFF. CDR3 DNA sequence: TGCGCCAGCAGGCTTCAGGGAGGCACTGAAGCTTTCTTT.

This chain joins TRBV28 and TRBJ1-5; 7 nucleotides match TRBD1. Germline trimming cut 6 bases from V and 0 bases from J; bases unmatched to any gene: 5. The CDR3 extends over 15 amino acids. CDR1 MDHEN and CDR2 SYDVKM come from the germline V gene. The CDR3 DNA reads TGTGCCAGCAGCCCGGGACAGACTAGCAATCAGCCCCAGCATTTT. It specifies CASSPGQTSNQPQHF.

The chain links TRBV28 to TRBJ1-2, with D unresolved. V was trimmed by 8 bases and J by 3 bases, leaving 13 bases between them. Germline V gives CDR1 MDHEN, CDR2 SYDVKM. CDR3 size: 13 residues. The CDR3 bases are TGTGCCAGCTTCTCTCCAGGTGACTATGGCTACACCTTC. This codes for CASFSPGDYGYTF.

The genes are TRBV30 and TRBJ1-5; 8 nucleotides agree with TRBD1. Germline V lookup: CDR1 GTSNPN, CDR2 SVGIG (reference sequence). CDR3 size: 14 residues. Unmatched junction bases numbered 7, after V lost 3 bases and J lost 6 bases. The CDR3 DNA is TGTGCCTGGAGCCTAGGACAGGGTGGTCAGCCCCAGCATTTT. The encoded protein is CAWSLGQGGQPQHF.

The chain has TRBV9 and TRBJ2-5; TRBD2 aligns across 13 bases. Germline trimming cut 3 bases from V and 5 bases from J; bases unmatched to any gene: 7. The germline gives CDR1 SGDLS, CDR2 YYNGEE. CDR3 length: 16 amino acids. The CDR3 DNA follows: TGTGCCAGCAGCGCACTAGCGGGAGGGCCCAAGGAGACCCAGTACTTC. Amino acid sequence: CASSALAGGPKETQYF.

Details on this clone: This same CDR3 is encoded by further DNA sequences in the sample. The chain employs TRBV9 and TRBJ2-1, with D possibly TRBD2 on 5 matching bases. Trimming pared 2 bases from V and 1 base from J, leaving 7 bases between. CDR1 and CDR2 (germline): SGDLS, YYNGEE. The CDR3 length is 14 residues. The CDR3 DNA reads as TGTGCCAGCAGCGTGGGCGGGTCCTACAATGAGCAGTTCTTC. Translation: CASSVGGSYNEQFF. The whole variable domain, filled in from reference TRBV9 and TRBJ2-1, reads DSGVTQTPKHLITATGQRVTLRCSPRSGDLSVYWYQQSLDQGLQFLIQYYNGEERAKGNILERFSAQQFPDLHSELNLSSLELGDSALYFCASSVGGSYNEQFFGPGTRLTVL.

The chain uses TRBV7-3 and TRBJ2-2; weak D call: TRBD2 (6 bases). CDR3 length equals 14 residues. Trimming took 5 bases from V and 4 from J, leaving 11 bases between them. The germline gives CDR1 SGHTA, CDR2 FQGTGA. The CDR3 DNA is TGTGCCAGCAGCGAAACGGGAGCCACCGGGGAGCTGTTTTTT. This gives the protein CASSETGATGELFF.

On this clone: Other DNA sequences in this sample translate to the same CDR3. V gene TRBV6-1 combines with J gene TRBJ1-1, with TRBD1 as a possible D gene (6 bases). Germline CDR1 and CDR2: MNHNS and SASEGT. This CDR3 is 14 amino acids long. Trimming cost V 3 bases and J 14 bases, with 22 bases left between them. This chain's CDR3 is CASSENGTPIGAFF. The CDR3 DNA reads as TGTGCCAGCAGTGAGAACGGGACACCGATCGGAGCCTTCTTT.

CDR3 sequence: CASSLTIWDSGEKLFF. CDR3 in DNA: TGTGCCAGCAGTTTAACAATATGGGACAGCGGGGAAAAACTGTTTTTT. The J gene is TRBJ1-4, the V gene TRBV6-5, with TRBD1 matching over 7 bases. CDR1 and CDR2 (germline): MNHEY, SVGAGI. This CDR3 has 16 residues. Trimming removed 4 bases from V and 8 bases from J; junction bases left unmatched: 13.

The rearrangement links TRBV2 to TRBJ1-3, with D uncertain. V dropped 7 bases and J dropped 5 bases, with 15 bases sitting between them. Germline V CDR1 and CDR2: SNHLY, FYNNEI. This CDR3 is built from 14 residues. The CDR3 loop is CASILGLPRNTIYF. CDR3 DNA: TGTGCCAGCATTCTTGGTCTACCGCGAAACACCATATATTTT. Combining the CDR3 with reference TRBV2 and TRBJ1-3 gives the whole variable domain EPEVTQTPSHQVTQMGQEVILRCVPISNHLYFYWYRQILGQKVEFLVSFYNNEISEKSEIFDDQFSVERPDGSNFTLKIRSTKLEDSAMYFCASILGLPRNTIYFGEGSWLTVV.

V usage is TRBV28 and J usage is TRBJ2-7; 9 positions match TRBD2. V trimming: 2 bases; J trimming: 6 bases; junction bases outside the gene matches: 8. CDR1 and CDR2 from the germline V gene are MDHEN and SYDVKM. CDR3 length equals 15 residues. The CDR3, as DNA: TGTGCCAGCAGTTTACGCGGGAGGGCCCTCGGCGAGCAGTACTTC. Its protein product is CASSLRGRALGEQYF.

CDR3: CASSQGGHGYTF. The CDR3 nucleotides are TGTGCCAGTAGCCAGGGAGGACATGGCTACACCTTC. This sequence joins TRBV19 and TRBJ1-2, with D possibly matching TRBD1 (5 bases). Germline assignment: CDR1 LNHDA and CDR2 SQIVND (reference sequence). The CDR3 consists of 12 residues. Trimming stripped 6 bases from V and 6 bases from J, with 11 bases between.

The chain couples TRBV7-2 to TRBJ1-4; the D gene is possibly TRBD1 (6 bases). Germline V CDR1 and CDR2: SGHTA, FQGNSA. V gave up 0 bases and J gave up 8 bases, with 13 bases separating them. The CDR3 spans 15 residues. DNA of the CDR3: TGTGCCAGCAGCTTAGCCGCGGGGGCCCGGGAAAAACTGTTTTTT. As protein: CASSLAAGAREKLFF.

The chain links TRBV30 to TRBJ2-1; 10 bases are a match to TRBD2. Unmatched junction bases numbered 9, after V lost 0 bases and J lost 4 bases. Germline assignment: CDR1 GTSNPN and CDR2 SVGIG (reference sequence). The CDR3 is 17 residues long. The CDR3 DNA reads TGTGCCTGGAGTGTTTGGTTGACTAGCGGGCGTTACAATGAGCAGTTCTTC. It yields the protein CAWSVWLTSGRYNEQFF.

The V gene is TRBV4-3, the J gene TRBJ1-6, with no clear D. V was trimmed by 0 bases and J by 8 bases, leaving 14 bases between them. In germline, CDR1 is LGHNA, CDR2 YSLEER. This CDR3 contains 16 residues. The DNA for the CDR3 is TGCGCCAGCAGCCAAGAAATCGGTAAAAGAGATTCACCCCTCCACTTT. Protein product: CASSQEIGKRDSPLHF.

The rearrangement links TRBV6-4 to TRBJ2-1, with 7 bases identical to TRBD1. CDR1 and CDR2 from the germline V gene are MRHNA and SNTAGT. V was pared by 3 bases and J by 8 bases, with 7 bases of the junction left unmatched. The CDR3 length is 14 residues. The CDR3 DNA follows: TGTGCCAGCAGTGAGAACAGGGGAATCGATGAGCAGTTCTTC. The encoded protein is CASSENRGIDEQFF.

The chain carries TRBV7-9 and TRBJ2-2; 7 nucleotides line up with TRBD1. This CDR3 spans 15 amino acids. Trimming took 5 bases from V and 3 from J; bases not matched to a gene: 6. Looked up from germline, CDR1 is SEHNR and CDR2 is FQNEAQ (reference sequence). CDR3 sequence reads: CASSPGTAYTGELFF. The CDR3 coding sequence is TGTGCCAGCAGCCCCGGGACAGCTTACACCGGGGAGCTGTTTTTT.

CDR3: CASSLVAGGSYEQYF. CDR3 in DNA: TGTGCCAGCAGCTTAGTAGCAGGGGGCTCCTACGAGCAGTACTTC. The chain joins TRBV7-2 to TRBJ2-7, with 7 positions matching TRBD1. The CDR3 loop spans 15 amino acids. V was clipped by 1 base and J by 0 bases; unmatched bases: 3. Germline CDR1 is SGHTA and CDR2 is FQGNSA.

The chain uses TRBV28 and TRBJ2-4; TRBD1 matches 7 bases. The V gene end was trimmed by 10 bases and the J gene end by 8 bases; junction bases not matched to a gene: 14. The CDR3 covers 14 residues. Germline loops: CDR1 MDHEN, CDR2 SYDVKM. CDR3 bases: TGTGCCACTGCCCCTCCCCAGGGGGTGGACATTCAGTACTTC. It codes for CATAPPQGVDIQYF. The complete variable domain, with remaining parts taken from reference TRBV28 and TRBJ2-4, reads DVKVTQSSRYLVKRTGEKVFLECVQDMDHENMFWYRQDPGLGLRLIYFSYDVKMKEKGDIPEGYSVSREKKERFSLILESASTNQTSMYLCATAPPQGVDIQYFGAGTRLSVL.

V gene TRBV5-8 combines with J gene TRBJ1-5; 9 bases match TRBD1. The V gene end was trimmed by 4 bases and the J gene end by 5 bases; junction bases not matched to a gene: 7. This CDR3 is 15 amino acids long. Germline-derived CDR1 and CDR2 are SGHTS and YDEGEE. DNA for the CDR3: TGTGCCAGCAGCAAAACAGGGGGCCCATATCAGCCCCAGCATTTT. It translates to CASSKTGGPYQPQHF.

The chain employs TRBV6-6 and TRBJ2-5, with TRBD1 matching over 7 bases. With V trimmed by 2 bases and J by 1 base, 7 bases remained unmatched. The CDR3 length is 16 residues. Looked up from germline, CDR1 is MNHNY and CDR2 is SVGAGI (reference sequence). CDR3 loop: CASSYGVRDSQETQYF. CDR3 bases: TGTGCCAGCAGTTACGGGGTCCGGGACAGCCAAGAGACCCAGTACTTC.

This clone has just a few counts. The chain employs TRBV28 and TRBJ1-2; D is uncertain. CDR3 size: 14 residues. V was pared by 5 bases and J by 8 bases, with 18 bases between. Looked up from germline, CDR1 is MDHEN and CDR2 is SYDVKM. This CDR3 is CASSTLLGRCGYTF. CDR3 coding DNA: TGTGCCAGCAGTACCTTGTTGGGCAGGTGCGGCTACACCTTC.

The rearrangement uses TRBV7-9 and TRBJ2-1, with 13 nucleotides matching TRBD2. There are 17 residues in the CDR3. V trimming: 6 bases; J trimming: 8 bases; junction bases outside the gene matches: 13. CDR1 and CDR2 (germline): SEHNR, FQNEAQ (reference sequence). CDR3 loop: CASRPVNTSGGAYEQFF. The CDR3 DNA sequence: TGTGCCAGCAGACCCGTCAATACTAGCGGGGGGGCTTATGAGCAGTTCTTC.